A selection of T cell receptor beta chains follows, all from one sample in a study of T cells in Graves' hyperthyroidism and ophthalmopathy. TCRdb processed the multiplex PCR reads anew with MiXCR; each CDR3 protein has one entry. Altogether hundreds of thousands of distinct CDR3 sequences are present, about 45% being singletons, with the ten largest covering less than 9.5%. The source material was peripheral blood or thyroid tissue (not recorded which). All receptors derive from an adult man with Graves' disease, either hyperthyroidism or ophthalmopathy (not recorded which). Each CDR3 is given with its conserved first and last residue. Each record gives: V gene, D gene, clone size, J gene, CDR3 protein, CDR3 DNA. A D gene is named only where the DNA matches it firmly. Rows give clone size only sometimes, using once, few, many, or a class for an expanded clone.

v_call: TRBV20-1
d_call: TRBD2
clone_size: many
j_call: TRBJ2-5
cdr3_aa: CSAAITSGRMETQYF
cdr3_nt: TGCAGTGCTGCAATCACTAGCGGGAGAATGGAGACCCAGTACTTC

v_call: TRBV7-6
d_call: NA
clone_size: many
j_call: TRBJ1-6
cdr3_aa: CASSFDRTPRDQARLHYNSPLHF
cdr3_nt: TGTGCCAGCAGTTTCGACCGCACACCTCGGGACCAGGCTAGGCTTCACTATAATTCACCCCTCCACTTT

v_call: TRBV25-1
d_call: NA
clone_size: NA
j_call: TRBJ1-5
cdr3_aa: CASSAGLGFSNQPQHF
cdr3_nt: TGTGCCAGCAGTGCCGGTTTGGGGTTTAGCAATCAGCCCCAGCATTTT

v_call: TRBV24-1
d_call: NA
clone_size: NA
j_call: TRBJ1-1
cdr3_aa: CAATFMNTEAFF
cdr3_nt: TGTGCCGCGACTTTCATGAACACTGAAGCTTTCTTT

v_call: TRBV9
d_call: NA
clone_size: NA
j_call: TRBJ2-5
cdr3_aa: CASSPNNPLETQYF
cdr3_nt: TGTGCCAGCAGTCCCAACAACCCTCTGGAGACCCAGTACTTC

v_call: TRBV12-3/TRBV12-4
d_call: NA
clone_size: NA
j_call: TRBJ1-2
cdr3_aa: CASNAWSGADGYKF
cdr3_nt: TGTGCCAGCAATGCTTGGTCGGGTGCAGATGGCTACAAGTTC

v_call: TRBV10-3
d_call: NA
clone_size: many
j_call: TRBJ1-3
cdr3_aa: CAISDEISGNTIYF
cdr3_nt: TGTGCCATCAGTGACGAGATCTCTGGAAACACCATATATTTT

v_call: TRBV24-1
d_call: TRBD2
clone_size: NA
j_call: TRBJ2-7
cdr3_aa: CASSEVAGVPYEQYF
cdr3_nt: TGTGCCAGCAGTGAAGTGGCGGGAGTGCCCTACGAGCAGTACTTC

v_call: TRBV14
d_call: NA
clone_size: many
j_call: TRBJ1-1
cdr3_aa: CASSQLMNTEAFF
cdr3_nt: TGTGCCAGCAGCCAACTGATGAACACTGAAGCTTTCTTT

v_call: TRBV5-1
d_call: NA
clone_size: many
j_call: TRBJ1-2
cdr3_aa: CASSSDGLYYGYTF
cdr3_nt: TGCGCCAGCAGCTCGGACGGGCTATACTATGGCTACACCTTC

v_call: TRBV19
d_call: NA
clone_size: few
j_call: TRBJ1-1
cdr3_aa: CASSSNRDLNTEAFF
cdr3_nt: TGTGCCAGTAGCTCCAATAGGGACTTGAACACTGAAGCTTTCTTT

v_call: TRBV7-3
d_call: NA
clone_size: once
j_call: TRBJ2-3
cdr3_aa: CASSRDRSASTDTQYF
cdr3_nt: TGTGCCAGCAGCCGAGACAGGTCCGCTAGCACAGATACGCAGTATTTT

v_call: TRBV15
d_call: NA
clone_size: NA
j_call: TRBJ2-7
cdr3_aa: CATSRERAGSYEQYF
cdr3_nt: TGTGCCACCAGCAGAGAGCGGGCAGGGTCCTACGAGCAGTACTTC

v_call: TRBV2
d_call: TRBD1
clone_size: few
j_call: TRBJ1-2
cdr3_aa: CASNTGTGAYGYTF
cdr3_nt: TGTGCCAGCAACACCGGGACAGGGGCATATGGCTACACCTTC

v_call: TRBV7-8
d_call: TRBD2
clone_size: NA
j_call: TRBJ2-5
cdr3_aa: CASSARVRGARETQYF
cdr3_nt: TGTGCCAGCAGTGCTAGAGTGCGGGGGGCGCGAGAGACCCAGTACTTC

v_call: TRBV10-3
d_call: NA
clone_size: NA
j_call: TRBJ1-6
cdr3_aa: CAISGQGGFNSPLHF
cdr3_nt: TGTGCCATCAGTGGTCAGGGCGGGTTTAATTCACCCCTCCACTTT

v_call: TRBV20-1
d_call: TRBD1
clone_size: NA
j_call: TRBJ1-5
cdr3_aa: CSARVGGGQGQPQHF
cdr3_nt: TGCAGTGCTAGAGTGGGAGGGGGACAGGGTCAGCCCCAGCATTTT

v_call: TRBV10-2
d_call: NA
clone_size: NA
j_call: TRBJ1-6
cdr3_aa: CASSESARESPLHF
cdr3_nt: TGCGCCAGCAGTGAGTCAGCGAGGGAATCACCCCTCCACTTT

v_call: TRBV20-1
d_call: NA
clone_size: many
j_call: TRBJ1-5
cdr3_aa: CSAKAYGNQPQHF
cdr3_nt: TGCAGTGCTAAGGCATACGGCAATCAGCCCCAGCATTTT

v_call: TRBV5-1
d_call: NA
clone_size: NA
j_call: TRBJ1-5
cdr3_aa: CASSLGGAQHF
cdr3_nt: TGCGCCAGCAGCTTGGGGGGGGCCCAGCATTTT

v_call: TRBV7-6
d_call: NA
clone_size: many
j_call: TRBJ2-6
cdr3_aa: CASSQGAGIYSGANVLTF
cdr3_nt: TGTGCCAGCTCCCAAGGGGCAGGGATATACTCTGGGGCCAACGTCCTGACTTTC

v_call: TRBV2
d_call: NA
clone_size: many
j_call: TRBJ1-6
cdr3_aa: CASSELQGRSPLHF
cdr3_nt: TGTGCCAGCAGTGAATTGCAGGGAAGATCACCCCTCCACTTT

v_call: TRBV10-3
d_call: TRBD1
clone_size: NA
j_call: TRBJ2-7
cdr3_aa: CASNRDRGYEQYF
cdr3_nt: TGTGCCAGCAATAGGGACAGGGGCTACGAGCAGTACTTC

v_call: TRBV25-1
d_call: NA
clone_size: NA
j_call: TRBJ1-4
cdr3_aa: CASSEYEDEKLFF
cdr3_nt: TGTGCCAGCAGTGAATATGAGGATGAAAAACTGTTTTTT

v_call: TRBV29-1
d_call: TRBD1
clone_size: NA
j_call: TRBJ1-6
cdr3_aa: CSTHDGRGASPLHF
cdr3_nt: TGCAGCACCCACGACGGCAGGGGGGCTTCACCCCTCCACTTT

v_call: TRBV19
d_call: TRBD1
clone_size: few
j_call: TRBJ1-5
cdr3_aa: CASSGAGGPLFNQPQHF
cdr3_nt: TGTGCCAGTAGTGGGGCAGGGGGCCCGTTGTTTAATCAGCCCCAGCATTTT

v_call: TRBV10-3
d_call: NA
clone_size: NA
j_call: TRBJ1-1
cdr3_aa: CAIISNTGEGTEAFF
cdr3_nt: TGTGCCATCATTTCGAACACCGGGGAAGGCACTGAAGCTTTCTTT

v_call: TRBV5-6
d_call: TRBD1
clone_size: NA
j_call: TRBJ1-2
cdr3_aa: CASSLDRGEYGYTF
cdr3_nt: TGTGCCAGCAGCTTGGACAGGGGTGAATATGGCTACACCTTC

v_call: TRBV5-5
d_call: NA
clone_size: NA
j_call: TRBJ1-1
cdr3_aa: CASSAFDGTEAFF
cdr3_nt: TGTGCCAGCAGCGCATTTGATGGGACTGAAGCTTTCTTT

v_call: TRBV6-1
d_call: NA
clone_size: NA
j_call: TRBJ1-2
cdr3_aa: CASSADRPNYGYTF
cdr3_nt: TGTGCCAGCAGTGCCGACCGTCCGAACTATGGCTACACCTTC

v_call: TRBV5-1
d_call: NA
clone_size: NA
j_call: TRBJ2-2
cdr3_aa: CASSPLTVSNTGELFF
cdr3_nt: TGCGCCAGCAGCCCCTTGACAGTATCGAACACCGGGGAGCTGTTTTTT

v_call: TRBV11-1
d_call: NA
clone_size: NA
j_call: TRBJ2-3
cdr3_aa: CASSQGTRTDTQYF
cdr3_nt: TGTGCCAGCAGCCAAGGGACTCGCACAGATACGCAGTATTTT

v_call: TRBV24-1
d_call: NA
clone_size: once
j_call: TRBJ2-3
cdr3_aa: CATSDPSGVDTQYF
cdr3_nt: TGTGCCACCAGTGATCCCTCCGGAGTAGATACGCAGTATTTT

v_call: TRBV7-9
d_call: NA
clone_size: many
j_call: TRBJ1-1
cdr3_aa: CASRFYNLGTEAFF
cdr3_nt: TGTGCCAGCAGGTTCTACAACTTAGGCACTGAAGCTTTCTTT

v_call: TRBV5-1
d_call: TRBD2
clone_size: few
j_call: TRBJ2-7
cdr3_aa: CASKSAGGPEVQYF
cdr3_nt: TGCGCCAGCAAGTCCGCGGGAGGGCCAGAGGTGCAGTACTTC

v_call: TRBV5-1
d_call: NA
clone_size: NA
j_call: TRBJ2-2
cdr3_aa: CASTLVPANTGELFF
cdr3_nt: TGCGCCAGCACCCTTGTCCCCGCGAACACCGGGGAGCTGTTTTTT

v_call: TRBV20-1
d_call: NA
clone_size: few
j_call: TRBJ2-5
cdr3_aa: CSAGPQGWYQETQYF
cdr3_nt: TGCAGTGCTGGGCCCCAGGGTTGGTACCAAGAGACCCAGTACTTC

v_call: TRBV20-1
d_call: NA
clone_size: few
j_call: TRBJ1-6
cdr3_aa: CSADGGGAEGSPLHF
cdr3_nt: TGCAGTGCCGACGGGGGAGGGGCCGAGGGATCACCCCTCCACTTT

v_call: TRBV5-1
d_call: NA
clone_size: many
j_call: TRBJ1-1
cdr3_aa: CASSLEGGRSTEAFF
cdr3_nt: TGCGCCAGCAGCTTGGAGGGGGGCAGGAGCACTGAAGCTTTCTTT

v_call: TRBV4-1
d_call: NA
clone_size: NA
j_call: TRBJ2-5
cdr3_aa: CASSQEEVRTVQETQYF
cdr3_nt: TGCGCCAGCAGCCAAGAAGAGGTGAGGACAGTCCAAGAGACCCAGTACTTC

v_call: TRBV2
d_call: TRBD1
clone_size: NA
j_call: TRBJ1-1
cdr3_aa: CASSTGTGEAFF
cdr3_nt: TGTGCCAGCAGCACCGGGACAGGGGAAGCTTTCTTT

v_call: TRBV5-1
d_call: NA
clone_size: few
j_call: TRBJ1-1
cdr3_aa: CASSLNTGRGNTEAFF
cdr3_nt: TGCGCCAGCAGCTTAAATACGGGCAGGGGGAACACTGAAGCTTTCTTT

v_call: TRBV3-1
d_call: NA
clone_size: NA
j_call: TRBJ1-1
cdr3_aa: CASSPSPARDPMSTEAFF
cdr3_nt: TGTGCCAGCAGCCCCTCCCCAGCCAGGGACCCAATGAGCACTGAAGCTTTCTTT

v_call: TRBV2
d_call: TRBD1
clone_size: many
j_call: TRBJ1-6
cdr3_aa: CASSAGQHNSPLHF
cdr3_nt: TGTGCCAGCAGTGCGGGACAGCATAATTCACCCCTCCACTTT

v_call: TRBV7-9
d_call: NA
clone_size: many
j_call: TRBJ2-6
cdr3_aa: CASSPGLFNSGANVLTF
cdr3_nt: TGTGCCAGCAGCCCTGGCCTGTTTAACTCTGGGGCCAACGTCCTGACTTTC

v_call: TRBV7-9
d_call: TRBD1
clone_size: NA
j_call: TRBJ1-1
cdr3_aa: CASSLNRGRMSEAFF
cdr3_nt: TGTGCCAGCAGCTTAAACAGGGGGCGCATGTCTGAAGCTTTCTTT

v_call: TRBV10-3
d_call: NA
clone_size: NA
j_call: TRBJ1-2
cdr3_aa: CAISAPYRASVHGYTF
cdr3_nt: TGTGCCATCAGTGCACCTTACAGGGCTTCAGTCCATGGCTACACCTTC

v_call: TRBV5-1
d_call: NA
clone_size: NA
j_call: TRBJ1-6
cdr3_aa: CASRSGGVSNSPLHF
cdr3_nt: TGCGCCAGCAGGAGCGGGGGCGTGAGTAATTCACCCCTCCACTTT